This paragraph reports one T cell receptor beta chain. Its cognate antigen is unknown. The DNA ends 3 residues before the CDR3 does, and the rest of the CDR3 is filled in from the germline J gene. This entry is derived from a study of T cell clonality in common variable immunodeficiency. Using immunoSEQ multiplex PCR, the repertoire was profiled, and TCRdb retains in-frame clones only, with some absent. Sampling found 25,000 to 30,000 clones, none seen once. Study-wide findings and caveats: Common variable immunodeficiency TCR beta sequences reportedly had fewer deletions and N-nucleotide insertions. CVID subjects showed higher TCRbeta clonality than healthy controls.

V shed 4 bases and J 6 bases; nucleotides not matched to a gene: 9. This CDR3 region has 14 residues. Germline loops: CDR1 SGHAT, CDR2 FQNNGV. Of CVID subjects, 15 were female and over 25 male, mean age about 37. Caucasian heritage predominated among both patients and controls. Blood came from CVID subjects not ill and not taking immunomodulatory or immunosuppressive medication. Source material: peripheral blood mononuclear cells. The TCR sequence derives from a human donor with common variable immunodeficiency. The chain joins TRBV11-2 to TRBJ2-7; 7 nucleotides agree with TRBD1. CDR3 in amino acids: CASSSDRLLGEQYF. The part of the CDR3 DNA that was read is TGTGCCAGCAGCTCGGACAGGCTCTTAGGCGAG.